This T cell receptor (beta chain) was captured by sequencing in a study of beta chain features in type 1 diabetes. Study information: Patients did not differ from healthy donors in age, gender or cell yield.

Expressed TCRB transcripts were sequenced after all isolated RNA was converted to cDNA. TCRdb's table, derived via immunoSEQ multiplex PCR, lists solely in-frame clones and lacks some. The profile shows more than 300,000 clones, roughly 12% of them singletons. Study-wide results and caveats: Within each of all four CD4+ subsets, Type 1 diabetes patients had TCRB CDR3s that were moderately but significantly shorter.

About this clone itself: Its antigen is not known.

CDR1 is SGHRS and CDR2 is YFSETQ in the germline V gene. There are 14 residues in the CDR3. Losses at the gene ends were 7 bases for V and 5 bases for J; bases not matched to a gene: 7. This chain joins TRBV5-1 and TRBJ2-1, with TRBD1 identical over 9 bases. The TCR was taken from a woman aged 18-30 years with type 1 diabetes. Sequencing used naive CD4+ T cells from blood. The CDR3 sequence: CASRAGTGNNEQFF. The CDR3 nucleotides read TGCGCCAGCCGAGCCGGGACAGGGAACAATGAGCAGTTCTTC.